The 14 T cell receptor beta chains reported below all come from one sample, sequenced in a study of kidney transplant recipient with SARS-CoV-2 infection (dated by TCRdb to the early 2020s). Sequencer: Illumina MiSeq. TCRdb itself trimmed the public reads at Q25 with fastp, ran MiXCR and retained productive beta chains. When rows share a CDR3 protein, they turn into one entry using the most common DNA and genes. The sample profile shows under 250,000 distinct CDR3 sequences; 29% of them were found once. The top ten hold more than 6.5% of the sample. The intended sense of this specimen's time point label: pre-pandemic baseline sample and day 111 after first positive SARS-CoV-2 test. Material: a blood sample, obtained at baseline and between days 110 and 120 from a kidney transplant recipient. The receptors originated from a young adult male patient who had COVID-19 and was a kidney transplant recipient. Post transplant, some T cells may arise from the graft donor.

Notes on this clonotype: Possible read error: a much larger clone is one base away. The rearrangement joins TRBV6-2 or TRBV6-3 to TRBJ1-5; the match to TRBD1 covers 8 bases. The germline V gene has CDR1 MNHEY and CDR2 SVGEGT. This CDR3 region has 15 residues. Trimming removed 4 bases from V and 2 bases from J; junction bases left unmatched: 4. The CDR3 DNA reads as TGTGCCAGCAGTTGCTCGGACAGGGGCAATCAGCCCCAGCATTTT. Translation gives CASSCSDRGNQPQHF.

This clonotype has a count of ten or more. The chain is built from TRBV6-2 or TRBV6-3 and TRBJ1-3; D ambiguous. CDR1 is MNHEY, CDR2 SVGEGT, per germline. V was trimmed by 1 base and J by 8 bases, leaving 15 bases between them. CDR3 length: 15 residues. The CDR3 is CASSYWRVSTDTIYF. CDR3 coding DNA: TGTGCCAGCAGTTACTGGAGGGTCTCCACGGACACCATATATTTT.

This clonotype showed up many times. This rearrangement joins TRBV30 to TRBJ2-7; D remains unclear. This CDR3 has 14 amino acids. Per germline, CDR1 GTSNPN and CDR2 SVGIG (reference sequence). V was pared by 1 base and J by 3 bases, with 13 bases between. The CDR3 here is CAWSEAVNSYEQYF. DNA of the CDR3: TGTGCCTGGAGTGAGGCAGTCAACAGCTACGAGCAGTACTTC.

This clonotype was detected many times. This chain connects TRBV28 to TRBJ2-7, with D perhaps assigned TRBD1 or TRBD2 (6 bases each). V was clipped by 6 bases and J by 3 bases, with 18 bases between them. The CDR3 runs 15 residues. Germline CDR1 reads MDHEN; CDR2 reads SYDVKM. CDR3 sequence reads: CASRRRGLTVYEQYF. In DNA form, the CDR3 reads TGTGCCAGCAGGCGACGGGGGCTGACGGTCTACGAGCAGTACTTC.

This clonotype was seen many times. CDR3 nucleotides: TGTGCCAGCAGCCTTATTCCTCCCATTTCAGGCTTGACCGGGGAGCTGTTTTTT. It codes for CASSLIPPISGLTGELFF. V gene TRBV3-1 combines with J gene TRBJ2-2, with D uncertain. Germline lookup yields CDR1 LGHDT and CDR2 YNNKEL (reference sequence). This CDR3 has 18 amino acids. V gave up 4 bases and J gave up 5 bases, with 23 bases separating them.

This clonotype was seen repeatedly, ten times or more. CDR3 region: CASSLKARSRKTYGYTF. As DNA, the CDR3 is TGCGCCAGCAGTTTAAAGGCAAGATCGCGAAAGACCTATGGCTACACCTTC. This chain links TRBV10-1 with TRBJ1-2; unclear D gene. The length of the CDR3 is 17 residues. V lost 5 bases to trimming and J lost 4 bases, with 23 bases between them. Germline CDR1 and CDR2: WNHNN and SYGVQD (reference sequence).

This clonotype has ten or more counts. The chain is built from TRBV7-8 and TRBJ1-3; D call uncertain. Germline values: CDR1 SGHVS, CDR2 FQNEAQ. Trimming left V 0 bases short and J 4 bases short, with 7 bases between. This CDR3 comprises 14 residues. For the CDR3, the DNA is TGTGCCAGCAGCTTAGCGAGCCGCGGAAACACCATATATTTT. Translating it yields CASSLASRGNTIYF.

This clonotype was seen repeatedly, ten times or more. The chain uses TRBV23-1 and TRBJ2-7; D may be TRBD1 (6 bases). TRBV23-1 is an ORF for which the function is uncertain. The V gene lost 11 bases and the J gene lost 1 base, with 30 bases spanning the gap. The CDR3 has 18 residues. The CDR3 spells CARGDPDRPESRSYEQYV. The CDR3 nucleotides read TGCGCCCGAGGGGACCCAGACAGGCCCGAATCAAGGTCCTACGAGCAGTACGTC.

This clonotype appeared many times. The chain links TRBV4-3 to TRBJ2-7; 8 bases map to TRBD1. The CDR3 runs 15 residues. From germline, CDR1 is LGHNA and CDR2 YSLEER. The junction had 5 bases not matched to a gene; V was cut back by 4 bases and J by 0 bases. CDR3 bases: TGCGCCAGCAGCCGACTTACAGGGGGCTCCTACGAGCAGTACTTC. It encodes CASSRLTGGSYEQYF.

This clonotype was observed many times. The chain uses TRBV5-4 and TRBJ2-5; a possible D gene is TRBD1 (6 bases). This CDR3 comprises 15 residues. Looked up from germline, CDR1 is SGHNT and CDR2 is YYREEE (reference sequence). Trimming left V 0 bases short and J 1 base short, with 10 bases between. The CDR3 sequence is CASSLVTGSQETQYF. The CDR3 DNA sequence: TGTGCCAGCAGCTTGGTGACAGGTTCCCAAGAGACCCAGTACTTC.

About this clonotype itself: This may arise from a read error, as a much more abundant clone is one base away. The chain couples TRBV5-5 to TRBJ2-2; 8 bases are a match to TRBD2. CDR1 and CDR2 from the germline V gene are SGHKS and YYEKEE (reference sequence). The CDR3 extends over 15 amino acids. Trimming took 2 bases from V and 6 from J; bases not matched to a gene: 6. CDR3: CASSLAGAGAGELFF. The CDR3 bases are TGTGCCAGCAGCTTAGCGGGAGCTGGGGCCGGGGAGCTGTTTTTT. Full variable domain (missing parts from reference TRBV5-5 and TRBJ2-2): DAGVTQSPTHLIKTRGQQVTLRCSPISGHKSVSWYQQVLGQGPQFIFQYYEKEERGRGNFPDRFSARQFPNYSSELNVNALLLGDSALYLCASSLAGAGAGELFFGEGSRLTVL.

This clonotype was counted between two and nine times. In DNA, the CDR3 is TGCAGTGCTTACCGGGACAGGGTCGATCAGCCCCAGCATTTT. This sequence encodes CSAYRDRVDQPQHF. This chain joins TRBV20-1 and TRBJ1-5; 9 bases align to TRBD1. The germline V gene has CDR1 DFQATT and CDR2 SNEGSKA (reference sequence). There are 14 residues in the CDR3. The trim removed 5 bases at V and 5 bases at J, leaving 7 bases unmatched.

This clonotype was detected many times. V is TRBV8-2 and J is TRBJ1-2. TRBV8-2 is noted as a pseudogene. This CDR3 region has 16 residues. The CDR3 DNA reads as TGTGGCAGTAACTCTGATGATAGCCGAAAGACCTATGGCTACACCTTC. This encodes CGSNSDDSRKTYGYTF.

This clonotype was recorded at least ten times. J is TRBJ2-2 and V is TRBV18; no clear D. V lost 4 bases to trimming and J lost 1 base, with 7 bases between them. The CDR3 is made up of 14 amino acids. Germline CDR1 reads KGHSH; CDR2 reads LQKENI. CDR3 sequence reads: CASSQQLNTGELFF. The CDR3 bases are TGTGCCAGCTCACAACAGCTGAACACCGGGGAGCTGTTTTTT.